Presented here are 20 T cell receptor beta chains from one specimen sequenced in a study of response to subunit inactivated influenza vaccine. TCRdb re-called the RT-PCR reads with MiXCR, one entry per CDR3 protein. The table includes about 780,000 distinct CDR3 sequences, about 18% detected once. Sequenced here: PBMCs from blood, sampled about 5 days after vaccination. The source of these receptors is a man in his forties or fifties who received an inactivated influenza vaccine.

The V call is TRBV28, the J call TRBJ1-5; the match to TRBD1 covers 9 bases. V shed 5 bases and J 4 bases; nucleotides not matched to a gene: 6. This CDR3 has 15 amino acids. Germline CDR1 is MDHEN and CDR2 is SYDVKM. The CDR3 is CASSLTGGVNQPQHF. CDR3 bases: TGTGCCAGCAGTCTAACAGGGGGCGTAAATCAGCCCCAGCATTTT.

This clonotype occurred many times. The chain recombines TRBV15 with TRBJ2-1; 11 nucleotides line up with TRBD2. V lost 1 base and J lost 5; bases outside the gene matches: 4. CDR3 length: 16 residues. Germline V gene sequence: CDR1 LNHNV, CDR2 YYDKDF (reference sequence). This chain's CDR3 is CATSRVIAGGDNEQFF. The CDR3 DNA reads TGTGCCACCAGCAGAGTAATAGCGGGAGGGGACAATGAGCAGTTCTTC.

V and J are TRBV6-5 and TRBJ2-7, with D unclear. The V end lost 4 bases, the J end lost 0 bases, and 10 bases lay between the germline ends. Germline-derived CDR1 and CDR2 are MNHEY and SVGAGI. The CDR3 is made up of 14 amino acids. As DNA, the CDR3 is TGTGCCAGCAGTTCCGTGGCCAGCTCCTACGAGCAGTACTTC. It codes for CASSSVASSYEQYF.

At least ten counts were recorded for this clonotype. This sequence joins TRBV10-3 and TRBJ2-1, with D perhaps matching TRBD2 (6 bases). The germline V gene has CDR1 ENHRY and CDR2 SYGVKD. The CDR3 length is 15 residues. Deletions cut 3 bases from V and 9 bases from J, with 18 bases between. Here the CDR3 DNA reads TGTGCCATCAGTGATGTTCGGGACTCGCCTCGTGAGCAGTTCTTC. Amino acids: CAISDVRDSPREQFF.

The CDR3 nucleotides are TGTGCCAGCAGCTATGCCCCGACAGGGGGCTCTGGAAACACCATATATTTT. Protein product: CASSYAPTGGSGNTIYF. The rearrangement joins TRBV7-2 to TRBJ1-3; the match to TRBD1 covers 9 bases. Trimming cost V 4 bases and J 0 bases; bases outside gene matches: 7. The germline V gene encodes CDR1 SGHTA and CDR2 FQGNSA. The CDR3 is 17 amino acids.

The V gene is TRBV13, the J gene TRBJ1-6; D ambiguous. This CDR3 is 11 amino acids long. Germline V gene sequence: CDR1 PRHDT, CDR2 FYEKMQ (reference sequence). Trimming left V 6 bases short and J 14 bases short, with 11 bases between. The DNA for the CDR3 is TGTGCCAGCAGTCTCAGGAAAACCCTCCACTTT. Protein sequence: CASSLRKTLHF.

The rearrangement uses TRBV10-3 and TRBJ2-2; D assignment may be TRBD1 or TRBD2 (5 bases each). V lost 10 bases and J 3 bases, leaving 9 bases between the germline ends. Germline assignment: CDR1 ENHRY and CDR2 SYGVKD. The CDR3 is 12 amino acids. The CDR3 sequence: CATGPDTGELFF. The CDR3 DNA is TGTGCCACGGGGCCGGACACCGGGGAGCTGTTTTTT.

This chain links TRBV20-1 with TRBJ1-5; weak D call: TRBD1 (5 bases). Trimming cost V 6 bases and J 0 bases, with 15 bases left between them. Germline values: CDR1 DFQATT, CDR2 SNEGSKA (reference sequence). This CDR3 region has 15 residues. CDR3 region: CSAILRGFSNQPQHF. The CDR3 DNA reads TGCAGTGCGATCCTCCGGGGGTTTAGCAATCAGCCCCAGCATTTT.

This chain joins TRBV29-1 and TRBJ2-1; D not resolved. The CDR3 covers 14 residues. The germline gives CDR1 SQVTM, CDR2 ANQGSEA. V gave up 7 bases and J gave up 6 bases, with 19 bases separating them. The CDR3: CSAGRTSKSNEQFF. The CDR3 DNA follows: TGCAGCGCCGGCCGGACCTCGAAAAGCAATGAGCAGTTCTTC.

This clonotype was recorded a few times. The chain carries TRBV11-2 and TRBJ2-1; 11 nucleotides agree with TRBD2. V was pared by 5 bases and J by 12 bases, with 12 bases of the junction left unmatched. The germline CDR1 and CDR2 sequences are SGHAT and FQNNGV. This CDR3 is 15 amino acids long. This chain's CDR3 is CASSRLAGLLGGQFF. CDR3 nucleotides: TGTGCCAGCAGCCGACTAGCGGGGCTCCTCGGTGGGCAGTTCTTC.

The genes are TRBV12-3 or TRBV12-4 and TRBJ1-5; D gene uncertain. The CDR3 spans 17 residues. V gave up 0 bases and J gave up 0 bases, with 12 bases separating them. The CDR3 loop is CASSLAGRPYSNQPQHF. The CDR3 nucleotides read TGTGCCAGCAGTTTAGCTGGCAGGCCCTATAGCAATCAGCCCCAGCATTTT.

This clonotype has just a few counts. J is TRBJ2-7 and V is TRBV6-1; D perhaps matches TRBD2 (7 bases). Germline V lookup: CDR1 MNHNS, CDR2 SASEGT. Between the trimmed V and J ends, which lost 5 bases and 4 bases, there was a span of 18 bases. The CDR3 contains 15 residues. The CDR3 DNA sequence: TGTGCCAGCAGTACCCTAGGGGGAGGGAGTTACGAGCAGTACTTC. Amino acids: CASSTLGGGSYEQYF.

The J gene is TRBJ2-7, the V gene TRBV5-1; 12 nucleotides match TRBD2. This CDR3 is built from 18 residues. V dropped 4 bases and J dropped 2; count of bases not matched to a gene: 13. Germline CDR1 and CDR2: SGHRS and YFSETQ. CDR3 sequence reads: CASSLLTSGGDYTYEQYF. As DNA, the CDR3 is TGCGCCAGCAGCCTCCTGACTAGCGGGGGCGATTACACCTACGAGCAGTACTTC.

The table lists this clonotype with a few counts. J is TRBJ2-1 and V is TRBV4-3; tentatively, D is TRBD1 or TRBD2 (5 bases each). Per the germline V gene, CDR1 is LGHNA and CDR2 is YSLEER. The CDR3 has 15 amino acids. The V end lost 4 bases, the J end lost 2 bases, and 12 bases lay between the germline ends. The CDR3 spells CASSRAGDPYNEQFF. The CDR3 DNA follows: TGCGCCAGCAGCCGGGCTGGGGACCCCTACAATGAGCAGTTCTTC.

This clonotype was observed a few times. The CDR3 region has the DNA TGTGCCAGCAGCTTTCAGGCTTCCTACGAGCAGTACTTC. Translated, it gives CASSFQASYEQYF. The J gene is TRBJ2-7, the V gene TRBV5-5; D remains unclear. CDR1 is SGHKS, CDR2 YYEKEE, per germline (reference sequence). CDR3 size: 13 residues. Trimming took 2 bases from V and 1 from J, leaving 7 bases between them.

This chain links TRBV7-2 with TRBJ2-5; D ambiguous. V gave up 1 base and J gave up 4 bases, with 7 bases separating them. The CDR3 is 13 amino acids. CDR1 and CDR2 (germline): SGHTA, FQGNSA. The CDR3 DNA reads TGTGCCAGCAGCTTAGTTCCCAGAGAGACCCAGTACTTC. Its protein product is CASSLVPRETQYF.

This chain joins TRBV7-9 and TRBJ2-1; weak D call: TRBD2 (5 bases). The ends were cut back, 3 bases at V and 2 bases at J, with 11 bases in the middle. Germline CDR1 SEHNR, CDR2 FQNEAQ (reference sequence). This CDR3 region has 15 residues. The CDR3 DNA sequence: TGTGCCAGCAGCTTTCGGGGTAATCCCTACAATGAGCAGTTCTTC. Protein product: CASSFRGNPYNEQFF.

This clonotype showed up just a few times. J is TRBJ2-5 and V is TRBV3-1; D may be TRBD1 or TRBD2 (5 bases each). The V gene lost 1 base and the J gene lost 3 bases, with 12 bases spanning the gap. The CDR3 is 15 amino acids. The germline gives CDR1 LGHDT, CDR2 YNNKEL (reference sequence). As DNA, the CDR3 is TGTGCCAGCAGCCAAGGAACACTAGGGGAAGAGACCCAGTACTTC. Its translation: CASSQGTLGEETQYF.

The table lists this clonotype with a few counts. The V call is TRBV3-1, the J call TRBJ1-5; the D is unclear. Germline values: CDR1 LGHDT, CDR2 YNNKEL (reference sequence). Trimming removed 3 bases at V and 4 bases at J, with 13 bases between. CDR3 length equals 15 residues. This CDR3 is CASSQSSVVNQPQHF. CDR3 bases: TGTGCCAGCAGCCAGAGCAGTGTTGTGAATCAGCCCCAGCATTTT.

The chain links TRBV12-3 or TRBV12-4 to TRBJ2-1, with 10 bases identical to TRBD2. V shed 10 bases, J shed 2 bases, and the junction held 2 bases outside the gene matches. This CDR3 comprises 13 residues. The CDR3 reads CATLAGAYNEQFF. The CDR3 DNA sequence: TGTGCCACCCTAGCGGGAGCCTACAATGAGCAGTTCTTC.